This passage covers 28 T cell receptor beta chains from one sample sequenced in a study of OX40 agonist ivuxolimab in advanced cancers. TCRdb's table, derived via immunoSEQ multiplex PCR, lists solely in-frame clones and lacks some. This sample has roughly 60,000 clones, with more than 85% found just once. The sequencing used CD4+ or CD8+ T cells sorted from blood, collected in a trial of the OX40 agonist ivuxolimab. Receptor source: an adult with an advanced solid tumor such as melanoma, head and neck, liver or kidney cancer.

The chain recombines TRBV7-6 with TRBJ2-7; possible D gene TRBD1, 5 bases. V dropped 5 bases and J dropped 6 bases, with 8 bases sitting between them. The CDR3 contains 11 residues. Germline assignment: CDR1 SGHVS and CDR2 FNYEAQ. The CDR3, as DNA: TGTGCCAGCAGCCCCAGGGTCGAGCAGTACTTC. Its translation: CASSPRVEQYF.

In nucleotides, the CDR3 is TGTGCCAGTAGTATAGGGGGACTAGCGGCCTACGAGCAGTACTTC. Translating gives CASSIGGLAAYEQYF. The chain carries TRBV19 and TRBJ2-7; TRBD2 matches 11 bases. The germline V gene encodes CDR1 LNHDA and CDR2 SQIVND (reference sequence). This CDR3 has 15 amino acids. Trimming took 1 base from V and 2 from J; bases not matched to a gene: 1. Drawing the rest from reference TRBV19 and TRBJ2-7, the complete variable domain is DGGITQSPKYLFRKEGQNVTLSCEQNLNHDAMYWYRQDPGQGLRLIYYSQIVNDFQKGDIAEGYSVSREKKESFPLTVTSAQKNPTAFYLCASSIGGLAAYEQYFGPGTRLTVT.

The chain is built from TRBV15 and TRBJ2-7; either TRBD1 or TRBD2 may fit D (7 bases each). This CDR3 region has 17 residues. Germline lookup yields CDR1 LNHNV and CDR2 YYDKDF (reference sequence). The V end lost 0 bases, the J end lost 5 bases, and 20 bases lay between the germline ends. The chain's CDR3 is CATSREGGSRGRHEQYF. CDR3 bases: TGTGCCACCAGCAGAGAGGGAGGGTCTAGGGGGCGACACGAGCAGTACTTC.

Written as DNA, the CDR3 is TGTGCCAGCAGCGCCAAGGACAGGGGCTATGGCGAGCAGTACTTC. Translation gives CASSAKDRGYGEQYF. This sequence joins TRBV9 and TRBJ2-7; 9 nucleotides match TRBD1. The V and J ends lost 3 bases and 6 bases, in that order; junction bases with no gene match: 10. The CDR3 consists of 15 residues. Germline V gene lookup returns CDR1 SGDLS and CDR2 YYNGEE.

The chain links TRBV30 to TRBJ1-6; D not certain. Trimming cost V 4 bases and J 7 bases, with 8 bases left between them. Per the germline V gene, CDR1 is GTSNPN and CDR2 is SVGIG (reference sequence). This CDR3 contains 12 residues. CDR3 DNA: TGTGCCTGGATGGCGAACAATTCACCCCTCCACTTT. This gives the protein CAWMANNSPLHF.

The DNA of the CDR3 is TGTGCCATCAGTGGACAGGGAAATAGCAATCAGCCCCAGCATTTT. As protein: CAISGQGNSNQPQHF. The chain recombines TRBV10-3 with TRBJ1-5; 7 bases map to TRBD1. CDR3 length equals 15 residues. In germline, CDR1 is ENHRY, CDR2 SYGVKD. V was clipped by 4 bases and J by 0 bases; unmatched bases: 3.

The rearrangement uses TRBV18 and TRBJ1-1, with D unresolved. This CDR3 spans 15 amino acids. Trimming removed 6 bases from V and 2 bases from J, with 16 bases in between. Per germline, CDR1 KGHSH and CDR2 LQKENI. CDR3 coding DNA: TGTGCCAGCTCCCCTACGGTGGAGGGAAACACTGAAGCTTTCTTT. This encodes CASSPTVEGNTEAFF.

The chain joins TRBV5-4 to TRBJ2-3; TRBD1 aligns across 8 bases. V shed 4 bases, J shed 7 bases, and the junction held 8 bases outside the gene matches. CDR1 SGHNT and CDR2 YYREEE come from the germline V gene (reference sequence). CDR3 length: 14 residues. The CDR3 DNA is TGTGCCAGCAGCCAGGACAGGGTTTCAAATACGCAGTATTTT. Its translation is CASSQDRVSNTQYF.

The rearrangement uses TRBV30 and TRBJ1-2; no definite D call. Per germline, CDR1 GTSNPN and CDR2 SVGIG (reference sequence). Trimming shortened V by 2 bases and J by 4 bases, and 17 bases separated the two germline ends. This CDR3 region has 15 residues. The CDR3 region has the DNA TGTGCCTGGAGTTCACTGGGTAGACTGATCTATGGCTACACCTTC. It yields the protein CAWSSLGRLIYGYTF.

The chain links TRBV12-5 to TRBJ2-3; no reliable D call. Germline-derived CDR1 and CDR2 are LGHNT and FRNRAP. There are 16 residues in the CDR3. V was trimmed by 1 base and J by 2 bases, leaving 13 bases between them. The CDR3 here is CASGLGQVDFTDTQYF. DNA for the CDR3: TGTGCTAGTGGTTTGGGGCAGGTAGACTTCACAGATACGCAGTATTTT. The variable domain in full, with the rest retrieved from reference TRBV12-5 and TRBJ2-3, is DARVTQTPRHKVTEMGQEVTMRCQPILGHNTVFWYRQTMMQGLELLAYFRNRAPLDDSGMPKDRFSAEMPDATLATLKIQPSEPRDSAVYFCASGLGQVDFTDTQYFGPGTRLTVL.

The chain employs TRBV5-1 and TRBJ2-1; D unresolved. This CDR3 is built from 11 residues. V lost 4 bases and J 6 bases, leaving 5 bases between the germline ends. Germline V CDR1 and CDR2: SGHRS, YFSETQ. In nucleotides, the CDR3 is TGCGCCAGCAGCACGGTCAATGAGCAGTTCTTC. Protein product: CASSTVNEQFF.

The chain couples TRBV7-8 to TRBJ1-3; 7 bases agree with TRBD1. J lost 0 bases, V lost 5 bases, and 10 bases had no gene match. Germline V gene data show CDR1 as SGHVS and CDR2 as FQNEAQ. The CDR3 spans 17 residues. The CDR3 is CASSPHRGPSSGNTIYF. The CDR3 region has the DNA TGTGCCAGCAGCCCACACAGGGGTCCGTCCTCTGGAAACACCATATATTTT.

The chain is built from TRBV5-1 and TRBJ1-4, with unresolved D. V was clipped by 4 bases and J by 10 bases, with 20 bases between them. This CDR3 contains 15 residues. Germline CDR1 is SGHRS and CDR2 is YFSETQ. The CDR3 here is CASSIASPPEGKLFF. Written as DNA, the CDR3 is TGCGCCAGCAGCATCGCCTCGCCCCCGGAGGGAAAACTGTTTTTT.

This clone was recorded once. The chain combines TRBV11-3 with TRBJ1-2, with D tentatively TRBD1 (5 bases). In germline, CDR1 is SGHNT, CDR2 YENEEA. This CDR3 comprises 13 residues. With 1 base removed from V and 8 bases from J, the gap between germline ends came to 11 bases. For the CDR3, the DNA is TGTGCCAGCAGCTTAGGCGGGGGATACGGCTACACCTTC. Translating it yields CASSLGGGYGYTF.

CDR3 in amino acids: CASSQTSGSPYNEQFF. The CDR3 nucleotides are TGTGCCAGCAGCCAAACAAGCGGGAGTCCCTACAATGAGCAGTTCTTC. The rearrangement links TRBV4-2 to TRBJ2-1; 8 positions agree with TRBD2. This CDR3 comprises 16 residues. Losses at the gene ends were 2 bases for V and 2 bases for J; bases not matched to a gene: 5. The germline V gene has CDR1 LGHNA and CDR2 YNFKEQ.

The V gene is TRBV2, the J gene TRBJ2-2, with 9 bases fitting TRBD1. V trimming: 5 bases; J trimming: 7 bases; junction bases outside the gene matches: 5. Germline V gives CDR1 SNHLY, CDR2 FYNNEI. The CDR3 runs to 14 residues. The CDR3 loop reads CASSYGQGYGELFF. In DNA, the CDR3 is TGTGCCAGCAGTTACGGACAGGGGTACGGGGAGCTGTTTTTT.

The J gene is TRBJ2-3, the V gene TRBV30, with 10 bases lining up with TRBD2. The trim removed 7 bases at V and 6 bases at J, leaving 10 bases unmatched. This CDR3 spans 14 amino acids. Germline CDR1 and CDR2: GTSNPN and SVGIG (reference sequence). The CDR3 DNA follows: TGTGCCTCCAGTGGTAGCGGGAGGTTGGATACGCAGTATTTT. This translates into CASSGSGRLDTQYF.

This rearrangement joins TRBV11-2 to TRBJ2-7; either TRBD1 or TRBD2 may supply D (6 bases each). This CDR3 contains 18 residues. Germline values: CDR1 SGHAT, CDR2 FQNNGV. V gave up 5 bases and J gave up 4 bases, with 27 bases separating them. The CDR3 spells CASSRRGVALYQSYEQYF. As DNA, the CDR3 is TGTGCCAGCAGCAGGAGGGGGGTGGCGCTCTACCAAAGTTACGAGCAGTACTTC.

The V and J genes are TRBV25-1 and TRBJ1-4, with a weak D call TRBD1 (5 bases). Trimming removed 7 bases at V and 3 bases at J, with 18 bases between. Germline CDR1 is MGHDK and CDR2 is SYGVNS. The CDR3 contains 16 residues. The CDR3, as DNA: TGTGCCAGCATGGGGACCCTGAATCGGGCTAATGAAAAACTGTTTTTT. Residues: CASMGTLNRANEKLFF.

The V call is TRBV5-6, the J call TRBJ2-1, with D tentatively TRBD1 or TRBD2 (7 bases each). The germline CDR1 and CDR2 sequences are SGHDT and YYEEEE. Trimming left V 5 bases short and J 6 bases short, with 15 bases between. This CDR3 contains 14 residues. The CDR3 DNA reads TGTGCCAGCAGACCAGGGGGGGTTAGCAATGAGCAGTTCTTC. Translation: CASRPGGVSNEQFF.

The rearrangement links TRBV18 to TRBJ2-2, with no clear D. Germline values: CDR1 KGHSH, CDR2 LQKENI. V was shortened by 3 bases and J by 6 bases, with 14 bases between the two germline ends. This CDR3 has 15 amino acids. The DNA for the CDR3 is TGTGCCAGCTCACCTACGGTCCCATGGTCCGGGGAGCTGTTTTTT. Amino acids: CASSPTVPWSGELFF.

CDR3 bases: TGTGCCAGCAGCGTCCAGGGTAGCGGGACCGATACGCAGTATTTT. As protein: CASSVQGSGTDTQYF. The rearrangement uses TRBV9 and TRBJ2-3; 8 nucleotides match TRBD2. This CDR3 comprises 15 residues. Germline CDR1 reads SGDLS; CDR2 reads YYNGEE. J lost 6 bases, V lost 2 bases, and 8 bases had no gene match.

The J gene is TRBJ1-5, the V gene TRBV7-6; 7 nucleotides align to TRBD1. Germline CDR1 is SGHVS and CDR2 is FNYEAQ. The trim removed 1 base at V and 4 bases at J, leaving 1 base unmatched. This CDR3 has 14 amino acids. The CDR3 DNA sequence: TGTGCCAGCAGCTTAGGACAGGGAAATCAGCCCCAGCATTTT. Translation gives CASSLGQGNQPQHF.

The chain has TRBV7-2 and TRBJ1-1, with D possibly being TRBD1 (5 bases). CDR3 length: 15 residues. Trimming left V 1 base short and J 0 bases short, with 9 bases between. Germline V gene data show CDR1 as SGHTA and CDR2 as FQGNSA. The CDR3 is CASSLVETVNTEAFF. CDR3 sequence (DNA): TGTGCCAGCAGCTTAGTGGAGACAGTGAACACTGAAGCTTTCTTT.

The V and J genes are TRBV11-3 and TRBJ2-3; 12 bases fit TRBD2. Germline CDR1 SGHNT, CDR2 YENEEA. There are 16 residues in the CDR3. V lost 5 bases and J lost 5; bases outside the gene matches: 8. The CDR3 DNA follows: TGTGCCAGCAGCGTCAGACTAGCGGGAGTACGAGATACGCAGTATTTT. It translates to CASSVRLAGVRDTQYF. Supplemented by reference TRBV11-3 and TRBJ2-3, the full variable domain reads EAGVVQSPRYKIIEKKQPVAFWCNPISGHNTLYWYLQNLGQGPELLIRYENEEAVDDSQLPKDRFSAERLKGVDSTLKIQPAELGDSAVYLCASSVRLAGVRDTQYFGPGTRLTVL.

The rearrangement links TRBV19 to TRBJ1-5; 8 nucleotides align to TRBD1. Germline trimming cut 5 bases from V and 1 base from J; bases unmatched to any gene: 4. There are 15 residues in the CDR3. CDR1 and CDR2 (germline): LNHDA, SQIVND (reference sequence). For the CDR3, the DNA is TGTGCCAGTAGTTGGGGACAGGCGAGCAATCAGCCCCAGCATTTT. It is translated as CASSWGQASNQPQHF.

The chain carries TRBV11-2 and TRBJ2-7, with TRBD1 as a possible D gene (5 bases). Trimming pared 1 base from V and 2 bases from J, leaving 12 bases between. The CDR3 has 15 residues. Per germline, CDR1 SGHAT and CDR2 FQNNGV. CDR3 bases: TGTGCCAGCAGCTTAGTTAGGCAGGGCGCCTACGAGCAGTACTTC. Translation gives CASSLVRQGAYEQYF.

Written as DNA, the CDR3 is TGTGCCACCAGCAGGGTTGGGACAGCGTACCAAGAGACCCAGTACTTC. Translating gives CATSRVGTAYQETQYF. This rearrangement joins TRBV15 to TRBJ2-5; TRBD1 matches at 7 bases. Losses at the gene ends were 3 bases for V and 0 bases for J; bases not matched to a gene: 7. Germline CDR1 is LNHNV and CDR2 is YYDKDF (reference sequence). The CDR3 loop spans 16 amino acids.